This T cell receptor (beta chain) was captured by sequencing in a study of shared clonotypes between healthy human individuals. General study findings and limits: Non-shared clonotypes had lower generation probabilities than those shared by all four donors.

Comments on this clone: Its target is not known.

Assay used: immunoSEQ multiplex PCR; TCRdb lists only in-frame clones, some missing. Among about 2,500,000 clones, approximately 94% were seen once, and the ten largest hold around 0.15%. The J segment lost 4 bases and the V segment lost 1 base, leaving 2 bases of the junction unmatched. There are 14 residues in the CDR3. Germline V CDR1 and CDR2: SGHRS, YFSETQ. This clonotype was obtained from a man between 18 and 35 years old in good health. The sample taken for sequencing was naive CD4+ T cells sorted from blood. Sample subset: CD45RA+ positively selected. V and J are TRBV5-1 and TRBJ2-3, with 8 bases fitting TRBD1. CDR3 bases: TGCGCCAGCAGCTTGAACAGGGGGGCAGATACGCAGTATTTT. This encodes CASSLNRGADTQYF.